These 21 T cell receptor beta chains were all obtained from the same sample, sequenced in a study of CD4 T cells in relation to SARS-CoV-2 and coronaviruses. For these TCRs, the target antigens are not known. CD4+ T cells from unexposed donors were obtained before the COVID-19 pandemic (2011-2018). Isolation of CD4+ T cells took place after around 11 days in culture. The method was immunoSEQ multiplex PCR; TCRdb's version includes in-frame clones alone and lacks a portion of them. The sample yields 15,000 to 20,000 clones, over 70% seen once. The sequencing input was CD4+ T cells from PBMCs, cultured in vitro. The receptors were gathered from a human donor in good health.

This chain connects TRBV18 to TRBJ1-2, with D unresolved. This CDR3 is 12 amino acids long. V shed 2 bases and J shed 8 bases, with 9 bases lying between them. The germline V gene encodes CDR1 KGHSH and CDR2 LQKENI. This CDR3 reads CASSPAGEGYTF. In nucleotides, the CDR3 is TGTGCCAGCTCACCAGCTGGGGAGGGCTACACCTTC.

The gene calls are TRBV6-5 and TRBJ2-7; tentatively, D is TRBD1 or TRBD2 (5 bases each). The V gene's germline CDR1 is MNHEY and CDR2 SVGAGI. The CDR3 totals 12 residues. V shed 6 bases and J shed 5 bases, with 11 bases lying between them. CDR3 sequence reads: CASSGLGDEQYF. CDR3 nucleotide sequence: TGTGCCAGCAGCGGCTTGGGGGACGAGCAGTACTTC.

V and J are TRBV14 and TRBJ1-2; possible D gene TRBD1, 5 bases. V was clipped by 3 bases and J by 8 bases, with 16 bases between them. Germline assignment: CDR1 SGHDN and CDR2 FVKESK. The CDR3 has 14 amino acids. CDR3 DNA: TGTGCCAGCAGCCATACTAGGGACCGTCGGGGCTACACCTTC. This codes for CASSHTRDRRGYTF.

The V gene is TRBV30, the J gene TRBJ1-3, with D hard to call. Trimming cost V 2 bases and J 0 bases, with 5 bases left between them. This CDR3 comprises 13 residues. Germline V gene sequence: CDR1 GTSNPN, CDR2 SVGIG (reference sequence). This chain's CDR3 is CAWSYSSGNTIYF. CDR3 DNA: TGTGCCTGGAGTTACTCCTCTGGAAACACCATATATTTT. Full variable domain (missing parts from reference TRBV30 and TRBJ1-3): SQTIHQWPATLVQPVGSPLSLECTVEGTSNPNLYWYRQAAGRGLQLLFYSVGIGQISSEVPQNLSASRPQDRQFILSSKKLLLSDSGFYLCAWSYSSGNTIYFGEGSWLTVV.

The rearrangement uses TRBV2 and TRBJ2-7; 8 nucleotides align to TRBD2. V was clipped by 7 bases and J by 0 bases; unmatched bases: 5. Per germline, CDR1 SNHLY and CDR2 FYNNEI. This CDR3 spans 14 amino acids. CDR3 sequence: CASTRGTSSYEQYF. In DNA form, the CDR3 reads TGTGCCAGCACCCGCGGGACTAGCTCCTACGAGCAGTACTTC.

The chain joins TRBV10-2 to TRBJ2-7; the D call may be TRBD1 or TRBD2 (6 bases each). Per the germline V gene, CDR1 is WSHSY and CDR2 is SAAADI. There are 17 residues in the CDR3. Trimming stripped 0 bases from V and 2 bases from J, with 17 bases between. The CDR3 DNA reads TGCGCCAGCAGTGAGTCTCGGGGGCGCCCGTGGACCTACGAGCAGTACTTC. This encodes CASSESRGRPWTYEQYF.

V and J are TRBV7-2 and TRBJ1-5, with D uncertain. The germline V and J ends were trimmed by 1 base and 0 bases, with 7 bases remaining between them. Per germline, CDR1 SGHTA and CDR2 FQGNSA. The CDR3 length is 15 residues. DNA of the CDR3: TGTGCCAGCAGCTTAGAGGCTTATAGCAATCAGCCCCAGCATTTT. Its protein product is CASSLEAYSNQPQHF.

By sample fraction, this clone is medium-sized. The chain joins TRBV2 to TRBJ1-2; 9 bases are a match to TRBD1. After removal of 10 bases from V and 7 bases from J, the junction contained 7 bases not matched to a gene. From germline, CDR1 is SNHLY and CDR2 FYNNEI. The CDR3 runs to 12 residues. The CDR3 spells CANHRTGVGYTF. The DNA for the CDR3 is TGTGCCAATCACCGGACAGGGGTTGGCTACACCTTC. Drawing the rest from reference TRBV2 and TRBJ1-2, the complete variable domain is EPEVTQTPSHQVTQMGQEVILRCVPISNHLYFYWYRQILGQKVEFLVSFYNNEISEKSEIFDDQFSVERPDGSNFTLKIRSTKLEDSAMYFCANHRTGVGYTFGSGTRLTVV.

This chain links TRBV7-6 with TRBJ2-7, with 7 bases identical to TRBD2. The trim removed 4 bases at V and 3 bases at J, leaving 3 bases unmatched. This CDR3 is built from 13 residues. Germline CDR1 and CDR2: SGHVS and FNYEAQ. The DNA for the CDR3 is TGTGCCAGCAGCTCCGGGACTATCTACGAGCAGTACTTC. Translated: CASSSGTIYEQYF.

This sequence joins TRBV5-1 and TRBJ2-1; 13 bases are shared with TRBD2. The trim removed 6 bases at V and 7 bases at J, leaving 13 bases unmatched. Germline CDR1 reads SGHRS; CDR2 reads YFSETQ. This CDR3 comprises 17 residues. CDR3 region: CASTESLLAGGINEQFF. CDR3 DNA sequence: TGCGCCAGCACCGAGAGCCTACTAGCGGGAGGGATTAATGAGCAGTTCTTC. The full variable domain, with the rest looked up from reference TRBV5-1 and TRBJ2-1, is KAGVTQTPRYLIKTRGQQVTLSCSPISGHRSVSWYQQTPGQGLQFLFEYFSETQRNKGNFPGRFSGRQFSNSRSEMNVSTLELGDSALYLCASTESLLAGGINEQFFGPGTRLTVL.

This sequence joins TRBV6-1 and TRBJ2-4; D might be TRBD2 (5 bases). The CDR3 covers 13 residues. Between the trimmed V and J ends, which lost 2 bases and 9 bases, there was a span of 11 bases. Germline lookup yields CDR1 MNHNS and CDR2 SASEGT. The DNA of the CDR3 is TGTGCCAGCAGTGAATCGGGGAACGGCATTCAGTACTTC. This sequence encodes CASSESGNGIQYF.

The chain combines TRBV5-4 with TRBJ2-3, with D perhaps TRBD2 (6 bases). Per the germline V gene, CDR1 is SGHNT and CDR2 is YYREEE (reference sequence). The CDR3 runs 15 residues. V lost 0 bases and J 4 bases, leaving 12 bases between the germline ends. CDR3 protein: CASSLEAGRPDTQYF. In nucleotides, the CDR3 is TGTGCCAGCAGCTTGGAGGCGGGGCGACCAGATACGCAGTATTTT.

The CDR3 sequence is CASSAALYNEQFF. The CDR3 nucleotides are TGTGCCAGCAGCGCTGCGCTTTACAATGAGCAGTTCTTC. V gene TRBV7-8 combines with J gene TRBJ2-1; D remains unclear. Per germline, CDR1 SGHVS and CDR2 FQNEAQ. The CDR3 has 13 amino acids. Trimming took 5 bases from V and 4 from J, leaving 9 bases between them. Combining the CDR3 with reference TRBV7-8 and TRBJ2-1 gives the whole variable domain GAGVSQSPRYKVAKRGQDVALRCDPISGHVSLFWYQQALGQGPEFLTYFQNEAQLDKSGLPSDRFFAERPEGSVSTLKIQRTQQEDSAVYLCASSAALYNEQFFGPGTRLTVL.

This clone was detected only once. This rearrangement joins TRBV5-1 to TRBJ1-1; 7 nucleotides agree with TRBD1. Unmatched junction bases numbered 13, after V lost 4 bases and J lost 4 bases. The V gene's germline CDR1 is SGHRS and CDR2 YFSETQ. CDR3 size: 16 residues. Written as DNA, the CDR3 is TGCGCCAGCAGCCCGGGACAGCGAACCAGGACCACTGAAGCTTTCTTT. This gives the protein CASSPGQRTRTTEAFF.

The chain links TRBV7-2 to TRBJ2-3; 13 bases match TRBD2. Germline values: CDR1 SGHTA, CDR2 FQGNSA. The CDR3 is 15 amino acids. Losses at the gene ends were 5 bases for V and 5 bases for J; bases not matched to a gene: 4. The DNA of the CDR3 is TGTGCCAGCAGCACTAGACTAGCGGGGGGAGATACGCAGTATTTT. It encodes CASSTRLAGGDTQYF.

This clone was observed once. The chain recombines TRBV6-5 with TRBJ1-2, with 8 bases lining up with TRBD1. In germline, CDR1 is MNHEY, CDR2 SVGAGI. With V trimmed by 6 bases and J by 2 bases, 2 bases remained unmatched. The CDR3 contains 13 residues. In DNA, the CDR3 is TGTGCCAGCAGGGACAGGGCAAACTATGGCTACACCTTC. As protein: CASRDRANYGYTF.

The V call is TRBV18, the J call TRBJ1-3, with a tentative D call TRBD1 (5 bases). CDR1 and CDR2 from the germline V gene are KGHSH and LQKENI. There are 18 residues in the CDR3. Between the trimmed V and J ends, which lost 1 base and 1 base, there was a span of 17 bases. CDR3 sequence (DNA): TGTGCCAGCTCACCACGGTCTGTGAGGGGCGATTCTGGAAACACCATATATTTT. Protein: CASSPRSVRGDSGNTIYF.

A few counts support this clone. This chain joins TRBV10-3 and TRBJ1-1; weak D call: TRBD1 (6 bases). Germline V gene lookup returns CDR1 ENHRY and CDR2 SYGVKD. Trimming left V 6 bases short and J 8 bases short, with 13 bases between. The CDR3 covers 12 residues. The CDR3 nucleotides are TGTGCCATCAGGACAGGTGAGTCGGAAGCTTTCTTT. This codes for CAIRTGESEAFF.

The chain links TRBV2 to TRBJ2-7; TRBD1 is a possible D gene (6 bases). Trimming stripped 8 bases from V and 2 bases from J, with 16 bases between. Germline V lookup: CDR1 SNHLY, CDR2 FYNNEI. The CDR3 is made up of 14 amino acids. The CDR3 DNA follows: TGTGCCAGCTTGATTACAGGGTACGCCTACGAGCAGTACTTC. This codes for CASLITGYAYEQYF. The full variable domain, with the rest looked up from reference TRBV2 and TRBJ2-7, is EPEVTQTPSHQVTQMGQEVILRCVPISNHLYFYWYRQILGQKVEFLVSFYNNEISEKSEIFDDQFSVERPDGSNFTLKIRSTKLEDSAMYFCASLITGYAYEQYFGPGTRLTVT.

This sequence joins TRBV3-1 (or the pseudogene TRBV3-2) and TRBJ2-1; 11 nucleotides match TRBD2. This CDR3 comprises 15 residues. Losses at the gene ends were 1 base for V and 9 bases for J; bases not matched to a gene: 5. In germline, CDR1 is LGHDT, CDR2 YNNKEL (reference sequence). CDR3 residues: CASSQASGRNGEQFF. The CDR3, as DNA: TGTGCCAGCAGCCAAGCTAGCGGGAGGAACGGTGAGCAGTTCTTC.

The table lists this clone with a count of one. This rearrangement joins TRBV7-9 to TRBJ2-5; D is undetermined. Trimming removed 3 bases at V and 3 bases at J, with 2 bases between. The germline V gene has CDR1 SEHNR and CDR2 FQNEAQ (reference sequence). The CDR3 has 11 amino acids. As DNA, the CDR3 is TGTGCCAGCAGCTTTAAAGAGACCCAGTACTTC. It encodes CASSFKETQYF. Using reference TRBV7-9 and TRBJ2-5 for the parts outside the CDR3, the full variable domain is DTGVSQNPRHKITKRGQNVTFRCDPISEHNRLYWYRQTLGQGPEFLTYFQNEAQLEKSRLLSDRFSAERPKGSFSTLEIQRTEQGDSAMYLCASSFKETQYFGPGTRLLVL.